The entry below gives a single T cell receptor (beta chain) sequence along with its context. Its antigen is currently unknown. This record belongs to a study of T-cell memory formation after mild COVID-19. The wider study: Each donor largely had its own TCR clusters. Whole-study results and caveats: Day 15 to 85 contractors were CD4/CD8 balanced; later expanders leaned CD4+. SARS-CoV-2 specificity was not confirmed for second-wave clones peaking on day 37. The pre-infection memory compartment contained some responding clones, suggesting cross-reactive memory joined.

Trimming removed 1 base from V and 0 bases from J, with 7 bases in between. The CDR3 is 15 residues long. The germline V gene has CDR1 KGHSH and CDR2 LQKENI. MiXCR, run by TCRdb on the 5' RACE reads, gives a single entry per CDR3 protein. The repertoire includes 400,000 to 500,000 distinct CDR3 sequences, approximately 24% of them detected once, and around 9.5% sits in the top ten. V and J are TRBV18 and TRBJ1-5; D ambiguous. This receptor was taken from an adult woman who had mild COVID-19 (a few samples of this study predate the infection). Cell type and time point are not known. The sample taken for sequencing was PBMCs or a T cell subset sorted from them (not recorded which). The DNA for the CDR3 is TGTGCCAGCTCACCACTTGGAAATAGCAATCAGCCCCAGCATTTT. Its protein product is CASSPLGNSNQPQHF.